Given below is one T cell receptor (beta chain) in context. Its matching antigen is unknown. This specimen belongs to a study of T-cell memory formation after mild COVID-19. Germline V CDR1 and CDR2: LGHDT, YNNKEL (reference sequence). The CDR3 covers 15 residues. With V trimmed by 3 bases and J by 2 bases, 5 bases remained unmatched. Study outcomes and limitations: Those CD4+ clones that contracted were mainly in CM and EM (CD8+ ones in EMRA). Pre-infection memory showed some responding clones, and this suggested that cross-reactive memory joined. Specificity for SARS-CoV-2 was not confirmed among the second-wave clones peaking on day 37. Contracting clones from day 15 to 85 showed balanced CD4/CD8; later expanders favored CD4+.

TCRdb fed the 5' RACE reads into MiXCR, producing one record per CDR3 protein. The data show approximately 300,000 distinct CDR3 sequences, about 15% seen once. This receptor was obtained from a man younger than 30 who had mild COVID-19 (a few samples of this study predate the infection). Cell type and time point are not known. The sample was PBMCs or a T cell subset sorted from them (not recorded which). The rearrangement uses TRBV3-1 and TRBJ2-5, with 8 positions matching TRBD2. CDR3 coding DNA: TGTGCCAGCAGCCATTCGGGGGGGATTCAAGAGACCCAGTACTTC. It is translated as CASSHSGGIQETQYF.